These T cell receptor beta chains were read from a single sample in a study of vaccination and CD4 T cells after COVID-19. Each CDR3 protein gets one entry after TCRdb re-called the PCR reads with MiXCR. The table lists 30,000 or so distinct CDR3 sequences, 50% of them singletons. The sequences come from CD4+ T cells from blood, collected about 7 months after SARS-CoV-2 vaccination. These receptors were obtained from a human donor who had recovered from COVID-19. CDR3s include the opening cysteine and the closing phenylalanine or tryptophan. The D gene is left open where the match is weak. Clone size is not always given. Where it is, it says once, few, many or a class for expanded clones.

clone size	V gene	J gene	D gene	CDR3 protein	CDR3 DNA
-	TRBV4-3	TRBJ1-2	-	CASSPRTGAYGYTF	TGCGCCAGCAGCCCCCGTACGGGGGCGTATGGCTACACCTTC
-	TRBV7-9	TRBJ2-7	-	CASSLFPRDYEQYF	TGTGCCAGCAGCTTATTTCCGCGGGACTACGAGCAGTACTTC
few	TRBV25-1	TRBJ2-3	-	CASRTADTQYF	TGTGCCAGCAGGACAGCAGATACGCAGTATTTT
-	TRBV11-2	TRBJ1-1	-	CASSWGRGSTEAFF	TGTGCCAGCAGCTGGGGCAGGGGAAGCACTGAAGCTTTCTTT
-	TRBV28	TRBJ1-2	TRBD1	CASSFVQGAETNYGYTF	TGTGCCAGCAGTTTTGTCCAGGGGGCCGAGACTAACTATGGCTACACCTTC
few	TRBV7-3	TRBJ2-5	-	CASSGGVQETQYF	TGTGCCAGTAGCGGAGGGGTTCAAGAGACCCAGTACTTC
-	TRBV7-9	TRBJ2-1	-	CASSTSGAGYNEQFF	TGTGCCAGCAGCACATCCGGGGCCGGATACAATGAGCAGTTCTTC
few	TRBV28	TRBJ1-5	-	CASTPRGGNQPQHF	TGTGCCAGCACCCCCCGGGGCGGGAATCAGCCCCAGCATTTT
few	TRBV6-5	TRBJ1-5	-	CASSSTDGNQPQHF	TGTGCCAGCAGTTCCACAGACGGCAATCAGCCCCAGCATTTT
once	TRBV5-4	TRBJ2-5	-	CASSPEGETQYF	TGTGCCAGCAGCCCAGAAGGGGAGACCCAGTACTTC
-	TRBV6-2/TRBV6-3	TRBJ1-2	-	CASSQEGANYGYTF	TGTGCCAGCAGTCAGGAGGGAGCTAACTATGGCTACACCTTC
-	TRBV19	TRBJ1-5	-	CAGSRDINQPQHF	TGTGCCGGGTCCCGGGACATCAATCAGCCCCAGCATTTT
-	TRBV6-1	TRBJ2-1	-	CASSPNTGTAEQFF	TGTGCCAGCAGTCCCAATACAGGGACCGCTGAGCAGTTCTTC
-	TRBV6-1	TRBJ1-1	-	CASSGAGVGASEAFF	TGTGCCAGCAGTGGTGCCGGGGTAGGGGCCTCTGAAGCTTTCTTT
few	TRBV24-1	TRBJ2-3	TRBD2	CATSDLAGDTDTQYF	TGTGCCACCAGTGATTTAGCGGGAGACACAGATACGCAGTATTTT
-	TRBV7-6	TRBJ2-5	-	CASSLRRGETQYF	TGTGCCAGCAGCTTAAGGAGGGGGGAGACCCAGTACTTC
once	TRBV5-6	TRBJ2-1	-	CASSPNSAPAREQFF	TGTGCCAGCAGTCCTAATAGTGCGCCCGCGCGTGAGCAGTTCTTC
few	TRBV15	TRBJ2-4	-	CATSRDYGGLAKNIQYF	TGTGCCACCAGCAGAGATTACGGGGGACTAGCCAAAAACATTCAGTACTTC
-	TRBV6-5	TRBJ2-7	-	CASSYSRGEQYF	TGTGCCAGCAGTTACTCGAGAGGCGAGCAGTACTTC
few	TRBV6-1	TRBJ2-3	-	CASRGPAWQRDTQYF	TGTGCCAGCAGGGGACCCGCATGGCAGCGGGATACGCAGTATTTT
-	TRBV28	TRBJ2-3	TRBD1	CASSFRQGITDTQYF	TGTGCCAGCAGTTTCAGACAGGGGATAACAGATACGCAGTATTTT
-	TRBV20-1	TRBJ2-7	TRBD2	CSALGTSGIYEQYF	TGCAGTGCCCTCGGGACTAGCGGAATCTACGAGCAGTACTTC
few	TRBV7-2	TRBJ1-1	-	CASIPSPALNTEAFF	TGTGCCAGCATCCCTTCTCCGGCATTGAACACTGAAGCTTTCTTT
-	TRBV7-9	TRBJ2-3	TRBD2	CASSTGLAGSTDTQYF	TGTGCCAGCAGCACGGGACTAGCGGGAAGCACAGATACGCAGTATTTT
few	TRBV6-1	TRBJ2-7	TRBD2	CASRDTSDEQYF	TGTGCCAGCAGAGACACTAGCGACGAGCAGTACTTC
-	TRBV20-1	TRBJ1-1	-	CSARGVESYTEAFF	TGCAGTGCTAGAGGTGTGGAGAGTTACACTGAAGCTTTCTTT
-	TRBV7-9	TRBJ2-1	-	CASSIGGLGVMNEQFF	TGTGCCAGCAGCATCGGGGGGCTAGGCGTGATGAATGAGCAGTTCTTC
-	TRBV20-1	TRBJ2-7	TRBD1	CSAQDRAAYEQYF	TGCAGTGCTCAGGACAGGGCCGCCTACGAGCAGTACTTC
-	TRBV7-2	TRBJ1-6	-	CASRDMVSPLHF	TGTGCCAGCCGGGACATGGTCTCACCCCTCCACTTT
-	TRBV10-3	TRBJ2-5	TRBD2	CAISELAGEVQYF	TGTGCCATCAGTGAGCTAGCGGGAGAGGTCCAGTACTTC
-	TRBV4-1	TRBJ2-5	-	CASSQPYRGGEGETQYF	TGCGCCAGCAGCCAGCCCTATCGGGGTGGTGAAGGAGAGACCCAGTACTTC
few	TRBV7-3	TRBJ2-7	TRBD2	CASSLELAGDGEQYF	TGTGCCAGCAGCCTTGAACTAGCGGGAGACGGAGAGCAGTACTTC
-	TRBV7-9	TRBJ2-2	-	CASSFQATGELFF	TGTGCCAGCAGCTTCCAGGCCACCGGGGAGCTGTTTTTT
-	TRBV29-1	TRBJ2-7	-	CSVVTADYEQYF	TGCAGCGTTGTCACCGCAGACTACGAGCAGTACTTC
-	TRBV20-1	TRBJ2-7	-	CSAIPGPSYEQYF	TGCAGTGCTATCCCGGGACCCTCCTACGAGCAGTACTTC
-	TRBV7-9	TRBJ2-1	TRBD1	CASSLYEWDRGYNEQFF	TGTGCCAGCAGCTTATATGAGTGGGACAGGGGCTACAATGAGCAGTTCTTC
-	TRBV2	TRBJ1-1	-	CASSAENTEAFF	TGTGCCAGCAGTGCGGAGAACACTGAAGCTTTCTTT